Below are 10 T cell receptor beta chains sequenced from a single sample in a study of T cell repertoires in cytomegalovirus infection. TCRdb re-derived calls from the reads in MiXCR, one entry per CDR3 protein. The data contain about 740,000 distinct CDR3 sequences, approximately 40% of them singletons. Sequences were obtained from PBMCs. These receptors originate from a human donor in good health (CMV status not recorded). Some clones in this sample may be carry-over from other donors' samples.

The chain carries TRBV7-2 and TRBJ2-7, with D possibly being TRBD1 (6 bases). V lost 5 bases and J lost 2, with 16 bases in between. The CDR3 covers 15 residues. Germline V gene data show CDR1 as SGHTA and CDR2 as FQGNSA. CDR3 sequence reads: CASSRSGTHTYEQYF. Written as DNA, the CDR3 is TGTGCCAGCAGCCGTTCCGGGACACATACCTACGAGCAGTACTTC.

This clonotype came up a few times. This sequence joins TRBV27 and TRBJ2-3; TRBD2 agrees at 10 bases. CDR1 is MNHEY, CDR2 SMNVEV, per germline (reference sequence). The V segment lost 8 bases and the J segment 1 base; nucleotides outside the gene matches: 3. CDR3 length: 14 amino acids. CDR3 nucleotides: TGTGCCAGCGGGCTAGCGGGGGGCACAGATACGCAGTATTTT. It yields the protein CASGLAGGTDTQYF.

The chain employs TRBV20-1 and TRBJ1-1; D is perhaps TRBD1 (6 bases). Trimming cost V 6 bases and J 1 base, with 15 bases left between them. Germline V gene data show CDR1 as DFQATT and CDR2 as SNEGSKA (reference sequence). This CDR3 has 14 amino acids. This CDR3 reads CSARLGHQNTEAFF. The DNA for the CDR3 is TGCAGTGCCCGTTTGGGACACCAGAACACTGAAGCTTTCTTT.

As concerns this clonotype: The CDR3 does not close with the conserved phenylalanine or tryptophan, likely indicating a read error. Because the CDR3's place on the DNA is in doubt, the DNA is left out and the CDR3 is given as listed by TCRdb. The gene calls are TRBV11-1 and TRBJ2-1; the table's D call TRBD2 went unverified against the DNA. The CDR3 totals 12 residues, both ends included. Germline V CDR1 and CDR2: SGHAT, FQDESV (reference sequence). CDR3 amino acids: CASSKDRESLFL.

The chain combines TRBV15 with TRBJ2-7; D possibly corresponds to TRBD1 (6 bases). V lost 0 bases to trimming and J lost 2 bases, with 8 bases between them. The length of the CDR3 is 14 residues. Germline values: CDR1 LNHNV, CDR2 YYDKDF (reference sequence). The CDR3 protein is CATSRDRQAYEQYF. The CDR3 bases are TGTGCCACCAGCAGAGACCGACAGGCCTACGAGCAGTACTTC.

This clonotype appeared many times. This rearrangement joins TRBV7-2 to TRBJ2-7; D ambiguous. The CDR3 loop spans 16 amino acids. Trimming stripped 4 bases from V and 5 bases from J, with 21 bases between. Germline V gene data show CDR1 as SGHTA and CDR2 as FQGNSA. DNA for the CDR3: TGTGCCAGCAGCTCCGACCGGACGGTTGTGGGCCACGAGCAGTACTTC. Translating it yields CASSSDRTVVGHEQYF.

The J gene is TRBJ2-1, the V gene TRBV6-1; D ambiguous. The germline V gene has CDR1 MNHNS and CDR2 SASEGT. V dropped 7 bases and J dropped 4 bases, with 20 bases sitting between them. The CDR3 consists of 16 residues. Here the CDR3 DNA reads TGTGCCAGCAATCCCCTAGACACTTTATCTTACAATGAGCAGTTCTTC. Translated, it gives CASNPLDTLSYNEQFF.

The chain couples TRBV6-6 to TRBJ2-5; 7 positions match TRBD1. This CDR3 spans 16 amino acids. Germline V CDR1 and CDR2: MNHNY, SVGAGI (reference sequence). Germline trimming cut 2 bases from V and 5 bases from J; bases unmatched to any gene: 11. DNA of the CDR3: TGTGCCAGCAGTTACACGACAGGGCACCTGACGGAGACCCAGTACTTC. Its translation is CASSYTTGHLTETQYF.

V gene TRBV5-6 combines with J gene TRBJ1-1; 9 nucleotides line up with TRBD1. Unmatched junction bases numbered 6, after V lost 4 bases and J lost 5 bases. The CDR3 has 14 residues. In germline, CDR1 is SGHDT, CDR2 YYEEEE. In DNA, the CDR3 is TGTGCCAGCAGCCGGGACAGGGCTTGGACTGAAGCTTTCTTT. As protein: CASSRDRAWTEAFF.

Regarding this clonotype: This may stem from a read error, because a much larger clone lies one nucleotide away. Since the CDR3 does not end with the conserved phenylalanine or tryptophan, this likely comes from a read error. The rearrangement joins TRBV7-2 to TRBJ2-7; D not certain. Trimming left V 5 bases short and J 1 base short, with 9 bases between. Germline CDR1 is SGHTA and CDR2 is FQGNSA. The CDR3 sequence is 13 residues long. The CDR3, as DNA: TGTGCCAGCAGCCATCCCAGTTCCTACGAGCAGTACTTA. Translation gives CASSHPSSYEQYL.